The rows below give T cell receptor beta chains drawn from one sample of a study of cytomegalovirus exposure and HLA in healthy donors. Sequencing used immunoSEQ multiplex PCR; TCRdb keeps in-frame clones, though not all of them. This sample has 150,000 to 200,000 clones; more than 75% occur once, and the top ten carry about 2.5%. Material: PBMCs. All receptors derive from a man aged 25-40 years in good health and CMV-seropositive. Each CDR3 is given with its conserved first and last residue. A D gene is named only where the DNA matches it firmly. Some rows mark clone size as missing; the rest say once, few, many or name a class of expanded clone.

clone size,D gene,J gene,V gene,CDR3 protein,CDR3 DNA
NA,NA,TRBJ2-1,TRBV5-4,CASSQLARRGSYNEQFF,TGTGCCAGCAGCCAGCTAGCAAGGAGGGGCTCCTACAATGAGCAGTTCTTC
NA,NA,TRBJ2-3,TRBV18,CASSHSTDTQYF,TGTGCCAGCTCCCACTCCACAGATACGCAGTATTTT
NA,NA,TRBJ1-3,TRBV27,CALGGPHPTGNTIYF,TGTGCCTTGGGTGGGCCGCACCCCACTGGAAACACCATATATTTT
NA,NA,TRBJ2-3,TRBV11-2,CASSLRLAVEYTDTQYF,TGTGCCAGCAGCTTAAGATTAGCGGTTGAGTACACAGATACGCAGTATTTT
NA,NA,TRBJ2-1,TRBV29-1,CSVEDVDYRDKTITLYNEQFF,TGCAGCGTTGAAGACGTCGACTACCGGGACAAGACCATCACTCTCTACAATGAGCAGTTCTTC
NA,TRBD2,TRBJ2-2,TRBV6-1,CASSASLAAGGELFF,TGTGCCAGCAGTGCTTCACTAGCGGCGGGCGGGGAGCTGTTTTTT
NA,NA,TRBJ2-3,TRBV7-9,CASSPIAYSTDTQYF,TGTGCCAGCAGTCCCATAGCGTATAGCACAGATACGCAGTATTTT
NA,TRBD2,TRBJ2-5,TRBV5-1,CASSLAGGRETQYF,TGCGCCAGCAGCTTAGCGGGAGGGAGGGAGACCCAGTACTTC
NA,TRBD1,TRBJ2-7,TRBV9,CASSPRTGVSYEQYF,TGTGCCAGCAGCCCCAGGACAGGGGTCTCCTACGAGCAGTACTTC
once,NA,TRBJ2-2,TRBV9,CASSVARYREANTGELFF,TGTGCCAGCAGCGTAGCCCGGTACAGGGAAGCGAACACCGGGGAGCTGTTTTTT
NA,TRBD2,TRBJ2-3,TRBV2,CASSGLAGGLSTDTQYF,TGTGCCAGCAGTGGGCTAGCGGGAGGGCTTAGCACAGATACGCAGTATTTT
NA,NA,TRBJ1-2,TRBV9,CASSVAPGRIYGYTF,TGTGCCAGCAGCGTAGCTCCAGGGAGGATCTATGGCTACACCTTC
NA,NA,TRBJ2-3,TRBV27,CASARGNTQYF,TGTGCCAGCGCAAGGGGGAATACGCAGTATTTT
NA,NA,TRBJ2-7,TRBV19,CASTPQGGYEQYF,TGTGCCAGTACGCCTCAAGGGGGCTACGAGCAGTACTTC